The present entry profiles one T cell receptor (beta chain) with its context. Its antigen is unidentified. This specimen comes from a study of persistence of HIV-infected CD4 T cells. Study information: Donors had been on suppressive ART for a median of roughly 8 years.

Study findings and constraints: The rare CMV-responding cells with HIV-1 proviruses were not separately TCR-sequenced. Antigen-responding cells were enriched for degenerate expanded CDR3beta sequences.

The immunoSEQ assay was version 4, run in survey mode. Genomic DNA was diluted to about 9.4 ng/uL, up to about 1 ug per sample. Repertoires were generated with immunoSEQ multiplex PCR, while TCRdb's copy carries only in-frame clones and drops some. The sample has approximately 45,000 clones, 88% seen once. Nonspecific anti-CD3/anti-CD28 bead stimulation represents the broad CD4+ T cell repertoire. Sorting selected CD4+ T cells upregulating both CD40 ligand and CD69. The CDR3 loop spans 11 amino acids. CDR1 is MNHEY, CDR2 SVGAGI, per germline. The V gene lost 6 bases and the J gene lost 3 bases, with 3 bases spanning the gap.

Specimen: CD4+ T cells sorted from PBMCs after roughly 18-hour stimulation, collected from a patient who received antiretroviral therapy. The V gene is TRBV6-5, the J gene TRBJ1-3; D ambiguous. The clonotype was recovered from an adult woman with HIV who was CMV-seropositive. The CDR3 here is CASRVGNTIYF. The CDR3 DNA reads TGTGCCAGCAGGGTTGGAAACACCATATATTTT.